The T cell receptor (beta chain) described here comes from a study of shared clonotypes between healthy human individuals. Study as a whole: Each donor had three CD4 naive, three CD4 memory, two CD8 naive and one CD8 memory plate.

Study outcomes and limitations: Clonotype sharing across a few donors was observed for 4.5% to 6.5% of naive CD4 clonotypes.

V lost 0 bases, J lost 2 bases, and 4 bases lay in between. CDR1 ENHRY and CDR2 SYGVKD come from the germline V gene. This CDR3 has 13 residues. Assay used: immunoSEQ multiplex PCR; TCRdb lists only in-frame clones, some missing. The sample holds approximately 2.5 million clones, more than 90% seen once. For this clone: No antigen is known for it.

The V gene is TRBV10-3, the J gene TRBJ1-1, with D unclear. The sequence came from a man younger than 35 in good health. The sequenced material came from naive CD4+ T cells sorted from blood. Described subset: CD45RA+ positively selected. The CDR3 DNA sequence: TGTGCCATCAGTGAGTCGGACAACACTGAAGCTTTCTTT. As protein: CAISESDNTEAFF.